This T cell receptor (beta chain) was captured by sequencing in a study of breast tumors, draining lymph nodes, adjacent tissues (dated by TCRdb to the mid-2010s). Describing the broader study: TCR beta repertoires were compared across tumor, adjacent nontumor tissue and axillary lymph nodes obtained from breast cancer patients. In human breast cancer, the study set out to evaluate how tumor, surrounding tissue and draining lymph node repertoires relate to one another and whether T cells may move between these sites.

Overall study outcomes, separate from this receptor: Tumor and nontumor tissue repertoires were significantly more similar in luminal-like than in basal-like breast cancer. Rather than being directly demonstrated, the conclusion that tumor T cells originate in lymph nodes was presented as consistent with a hypothesis. The data were judged consistent with most tumor T cells deriving from the lymph node and then expanding within tumor tissue. Tumor T-cell repertoires showed less diversity than lymph node repertoires and more diversity than nontumor tissue repertoires, and tumor T-cell repertoires showed preferential V and J gene usage.

Regarding this clonotype: The antigen it recognizes is unknown. Base qualities are not recorded, but no much larger clone differs from it by a single base.

The CDR3, from cysteine to phenylalanine, totals 15 residues. Only the CDR3 part of the read is kept: 45 bases, read in frame from the first base. Looking up the germline V gene yields CDR1 SGHDT and CDR2 YYEEEE. V drops 4 bases and J drops 0 bases, leaving 11 bases in between. Sequencing used an Illumina HiSeq 2000. TCR beta chain libraries were generated through multiplex PCR amplification. The amplified TCR beta chain products were analyzed by high-throughput sequencing. TCRdb redid the processing of the public reads, applying fastp at Q25 and MiXCR, and retained in-frame beta chains. Merged by CDR3 protein, the rows form single entries marked with the most common genes and DNA. The sample table records 150,000 to 200,000 distinct CDR3 sequences; 30% to 35% of these occur just once. About 4.5% of the sample belongs to the ten largest clones. The lymph node samples were taken from the axillary draining lymph nodes of breast cancer patients.

The source material was axillary lymph node tissue. The source is a female donor with breast cancer. Some clones in this sample may be carry-over from other donors' samples. Recombination joined TRBV5-6 with TRBJ1-3; no D gene call is confident. In nucleotide form, the sequence is TGTGCCAGCAGCCCCTGGGAGTCCTCTGGAAACACCATATATTTT. It is translated as CASSPWESSGNTIYF.